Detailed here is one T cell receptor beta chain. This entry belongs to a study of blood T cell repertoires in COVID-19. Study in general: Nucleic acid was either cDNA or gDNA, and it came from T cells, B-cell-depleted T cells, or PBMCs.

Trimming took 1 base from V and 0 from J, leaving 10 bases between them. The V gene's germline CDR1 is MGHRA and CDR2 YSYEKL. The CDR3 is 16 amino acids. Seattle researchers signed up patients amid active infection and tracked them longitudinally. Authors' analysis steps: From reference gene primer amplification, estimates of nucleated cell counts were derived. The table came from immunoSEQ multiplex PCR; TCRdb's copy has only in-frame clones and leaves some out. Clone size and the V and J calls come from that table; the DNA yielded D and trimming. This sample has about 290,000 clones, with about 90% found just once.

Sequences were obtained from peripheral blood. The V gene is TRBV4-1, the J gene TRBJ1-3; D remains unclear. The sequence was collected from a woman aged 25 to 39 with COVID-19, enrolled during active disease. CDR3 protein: CASSQGAGSSGNTIYF. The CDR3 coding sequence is TGCGCCAGCAGCCAAGGAGCGGGAAGCTCTGGAAACACCATATATTTT.